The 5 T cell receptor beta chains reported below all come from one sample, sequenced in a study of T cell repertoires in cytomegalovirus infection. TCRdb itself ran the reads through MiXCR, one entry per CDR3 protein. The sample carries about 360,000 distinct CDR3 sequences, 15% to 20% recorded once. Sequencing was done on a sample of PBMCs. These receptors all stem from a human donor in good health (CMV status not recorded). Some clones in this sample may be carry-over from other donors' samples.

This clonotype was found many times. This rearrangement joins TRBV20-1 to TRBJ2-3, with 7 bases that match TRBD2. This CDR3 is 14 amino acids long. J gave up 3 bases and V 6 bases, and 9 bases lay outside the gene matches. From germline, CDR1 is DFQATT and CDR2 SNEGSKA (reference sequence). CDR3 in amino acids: CSAVGEGPTDTQYF. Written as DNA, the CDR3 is TGCAGTGCCGTTGGGGAGGGGCCGACAGATACGCAGTATTTT.

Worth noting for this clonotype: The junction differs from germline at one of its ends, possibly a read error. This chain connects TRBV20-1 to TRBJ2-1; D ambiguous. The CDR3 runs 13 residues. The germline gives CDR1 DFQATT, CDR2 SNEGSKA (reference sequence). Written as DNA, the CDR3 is TGCAGTGCGAGAGAGCCCAACCACAATGAGCAGTTCTTC. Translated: CSAREPNHNEQFF.

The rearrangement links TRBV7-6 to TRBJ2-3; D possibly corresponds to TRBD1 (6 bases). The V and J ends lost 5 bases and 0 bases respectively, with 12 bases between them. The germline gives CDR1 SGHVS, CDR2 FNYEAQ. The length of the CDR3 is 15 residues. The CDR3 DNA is TGTGCCAGCAGCAGCCGGACAGCTAGCACAGATACGCAGTATTTT. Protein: CASSSRTASTDTQYF.

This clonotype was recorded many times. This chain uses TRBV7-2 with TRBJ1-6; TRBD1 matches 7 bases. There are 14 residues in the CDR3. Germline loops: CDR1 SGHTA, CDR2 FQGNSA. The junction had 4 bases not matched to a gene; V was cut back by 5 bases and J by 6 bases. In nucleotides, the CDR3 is TGTGCCAGCAGCGCGACAGGGCTTAATTCACCCCTCCACTTT. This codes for CASSATGLNSPLHF.

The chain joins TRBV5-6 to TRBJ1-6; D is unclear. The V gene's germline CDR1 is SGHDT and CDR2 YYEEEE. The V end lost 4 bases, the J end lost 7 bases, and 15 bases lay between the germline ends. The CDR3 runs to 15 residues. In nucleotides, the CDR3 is TGTGCCAGCAGCCTGCGCCAGGCCCTGAATTCACCCCTCCACTTT. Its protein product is CASSLRQALNSPLHF.